Following are 30 T cell receptor delta chains from one sample sequenced in a study of gamma-delta T cells after stem cell transplantation. TCRdb made new clone calls on the RT-PCR reads using CATT. The table shows over 1,500 delta-chain clones, with 3.5% to 5.5% occurring only once. The sample consisted of gamma-delta T cells. These receptors came from a human donor. It is not recorded whose cells these are; they may come from a transplant donor.

Judged by abundance, this clone is medium-sized (0.01 to 0.1%). One base away lies a much larger clone, so this may be a sequencing read error. This chain links TRDV2 with TRDJ1, with D possibly called TRDD2 or TRDD3 (7 bases each). From germline, CDR1 is GEAIGNYY and CDR2 EKD. Deletions cut 0 bases from V and 0 bases from J, with 25 bases between. The CDR3 sequence is 20 residues long. CDR3 residues: CACDTPSSLPLGAHTDKLIF. Here the CDR3 DNA reads TGTGCCTGTGACACCCCTTCCTCCCTTCCCCTGGGGGCCCACACCGATAAACTCATCTTT.

Comments on this clone: The TCRdb protein comes from a much larger clone and disagrees with this DNA's translation at residue 4, likely due to a read error; the protein given here is derived from the DNA. J is TRDJ1 and V is TRDV2; TRDD3 agrees at 12 bases. The CDR3 spans 19 residues. Germline CDR1 reads GEAIGNYY; CDR2 reads EKD. The CDR3 loop reads CACGMVLGDTRVVGDKLIF. CDR3 in DNA: TGCGCCTGTGGCATGGTACTGGGGGATACCCGCGTCGTCGGCGATAAACTCATCTTT.

This clone was picked up a small number of times. Translating this DNA gives a protein that differs at residue 9 from the TCRdb one, which belongs to a much larger clone; a read error is likely, and the protein shown is this translation. This chain uses TRDV2 with TRDJ1; TRDD3 aligns across 7 bases. With V trimmed by 3 bases and J by 1 base, 13 bases remained unmatched. The CDR3 is made up of 17 amino acids. Germline V gene lookup returns CDR1 GEAIGNYY and CDR2 EKD. The CDR3 sequence is CACDPILGTTSTDKLIF. DNA of the CDR3: TGTGCCTGTGACCCGATACTGGGGACCACCTCCACCGATAAACTCATCTTT.

About this clone: The likely explanation is a read error, given a far larger clone one base away. The chain is built from TRDV2 and TRDJ1, with 10 nucleotides matching TRDD3. After removal of 0 bases from V and 1 base from J, the junction contained 10 bases not matched to a gene. The CDR3 covers 18 residues. Germline CDR1 GEAIGNYY, CDR2 EKD. CDR3 DNA: TGTGCCTGTGACACCCCCCACCGTACTGGGGGATCCACCGATAAACTCATCTTT. It translates to CACDTPHRTGGSTDKLIF.

Note on this clone: A far larger clone is off by one base, so a read error is likely. Within the sample, other DNA sequences also encode this same CDR3. This sequence joins TRDV2 and TRDJ2, with D maybe TRDD3 (8 bases). This CDR3 contains 19 residues. Germline V gives CDR1 GEAIGNYY, CDR2 EKD. This CDR3 reads CACDTVPTRGPGIPSQLFF. CDR3 nucleotides: TGTGCCTGCGACACCGTTCCTACGAGGGGCCCGGGGATACCCAGCCAACTCTTCTTT.

This clone is medium-sized (0.01 to 0.1%) by share. A far bigger clonotype differs at one base, so this is likely a read error. The rearrangement links TRDV2 to TRDJ1; D not resolved. Germline loops: CDR1 GEAIGNYY, CDR2 EKD. The CDR3 covers 17 residues. Trimming removed 0 bases at V and 0 bases at J, with 16 bases between. The CDR3 DNA reads TGTGCCTGTGACACCGTCCGAGCTCTGGTGGACACCGATAAACTCATCTTT. It specifies CACDTVRALVDTDKLIF.

This clone has just a few counts. TCRdb's protein, taken from a much larger clone, differs from this DNA's translation at residue 8, likely owing to a read error; the protein displayed comes from the DNA. The chain carries TRDV2 and TRDJ1; 7 bases align to TRDD3. The germline CDR1 and CDR2 sequences are GEAIGNYY and EKD. With 5 bases clipped from V and 1 base from J, the junction kept 15 bases outside the gene matches. CDR3 length: 17 amino acids. Here the CDR3 reads CACVSLGAWGSTDKLIF. The CDR3 nucleotides read TGTGCCTGTGTATCCCTGGGGGCTTGGGGGTCCACCGATAAACTCATCTTT.

Sample share makes this clone medium-sized. This sequence is one base from a far larger clone and is likely a read error. The V gene is TRDV2, the J gene TRDJ1, with D tentatively TRDD3 (5 bases). The germline V and J ends were trimmed by 0 bases and 1 base, with 20 bases remaining between them. CDR3 length equals 18 residues. Germline CDR1 and CDR2: GEAIGNYY and EKD. The CDR3: CACDTLHRTVGSTDKLIF. The DNA for the CDR3 is TGTGCCTGTGACACCCTCCACCGTACTGTGGGATCCACCGATAAACTCATCTTT.

This clone is labeled as medium-sized (0.01 to 0.1%). Possible read error: a much larger clone is one base away. V usage is TRDV2 and J usage is TRDJ1; 9 bases agree with TRDD3. Germline V gives CDR1 GEAIGNYY, CDR2 EKD. The CDR3 has 17 residues. V shed 1 base, J shed 1 base, and the junction held 9 bases outside the gene matches. The CDR3 nucleotides read TGTGCCTGTGACACTCCTGGGGGATCCTTGGGCACCGATAAACTCATCTTT. Residues: CACDTPGGSLGTDKLIF.

V and J are TRDV2 and TRDJ1; 9 bases map to TRDD3. The CDR3 runs to 15 residues. CDR1 is GEAIGNYY, CDR2 EKD, per germline. J lost 0 bases, V lost 3 bases, and 4 bases had no gene match. CDR3 sequence reads: CACDQLGEYTDKLIF. The CDR3, as DNA: TGTGCCTGTGACCAACTGGGGGAATACACCGATAAACTCATCTTT.

This clone is medium-sized within its sample. A much bigger clone sits one base away, suggesting this may be a read error. The rearrangement uses TRDV2 and TRDJ1; 9 bases align to TRDD3. The ends lost 3 bases at V and 5 bases at J; junction bases unmatched: 15. The CDR3 is 17 residues long. CDR1 is GEAIGNYY and CDR2 is EKD in the germline V gene. The CDR3 region is CACDSLLTSTGGDKLIF. DNA for the CDR3: TGTGCCTGTGACTCCCTCCTAACGTCAACTGGGGGAGATAAACTCATCTTT.

As to this clone: A far larger clone is just one base off, so this is likely a read error. The chain joins TRDV2 to TRDJ1; D may match TRDD2 or TRDD3 (5 bases each). The germline gives CDR1 GEAIGNYY, CDR2 EKD. This CDR3 is built from 20 residues. CDR3 in amino acids: CACDSLASGDTVPYTDTLIF. The CDR3 DNA sequence: TGTGCCTGTGACTCCCTTGCGTCTGGCGATACAGTCCCCTACACCGATACACTCATCTTT.

This clone appeared a few times. The protein given by TCRdb reflects a much larger clone and differs at residue 14 from this DNA's translation, likely from a read error; the protein shown is the DNA's translation. The genes are TRDV2 and TRDJ1, with 11 bases matching TRDD3. The germline V gene has CDR1 GEAIGNYY and CDR2 EKD. The CDR3 covers 16 residues. The CDR3 region is CALLRLGDTYTDKPIF. The CDR3 DNA reads TGTGCCTTACTGCGGCTGGGGGATACATACACCGATAAACCCATCTTT.

By proportion, this clone is medium-sized. A clone one base away is much larger, so this may be a read error. The chain joins TRDV2 to TRDJ3; 9 nucleotides agree with TRDD3. Germline V gene lookup returns CDR1 GEAIGNYY and CDR2 EKD. The CDR3 consists of 20 residues. DNA of the CDR3: TGTGCCTGTGACTTGGCACTGGGGGACGCGAGCTCCTGTGACACCCGACAGATGTTTTTC. Protein sequence: CACDLALGDASSCDTRQMFF.

The gene calls are TRDV2 and TRDJ1; TRDD3 agrees at 11 bases. Losses at the gene ends were 0 bases for V and 2 bases for J; bases not matched to a gene: 10. The CDR3 is 18 residues long. The germline gives CDR1 GEAIGNYY, CDR2 EKD. CDR3 sequence reads: CACDTVRALGDTTDKLIF. CDR3 DNA: TGTGCCTGTGACACCGTCCGAGCTCTGGGGGATACAACCGATAAACTCATCTTT.

This clone was detected a few times. TCRdb shows a much larger clone's protein in place of this DNA's translation, and the two differ at residue 7, likely through a read error; the protein shown is translated from the DNA. V and J are TRDV2 and TRDJ1, with 7 bases matching TRDD3. The CDR3 totals 18 residues. Germline CDR1 reads GEAIGNYY; CDR2 reads EKD. V lost 0 bases and J lost 4; bases outside the gene matches: 16. CDR3 sequence reads: CACDTLRDTPRYGDKLIF. The CDR3 DNA is TGTGCCTGTGACACCCTGAGGGATACCCCCCGTTACGGCGATAAACTCATCTTT.

As concerns this clone: The protein TCRdb gives is from a much larger clone and does not agree with this DNA's translation at residue 6, likely a read error; the protein shown here comes from the DNA. The chain has TRDV2 and TRDJ1; 8 bases line up with TRDD3. The CDR3 has 15 residues. V trimming: 3 bases; J trimming: 4 bases; junction bases outside the gene matches: 9. CDR1 is GEAIGNYY, CDR2 EKD, per germline. Here the CDR3 DNA reads TGTGCCTGTGACCGCGTGGGGGATCGAGGCGATAAACTCATCTTT. It codes for CACDRVGDRGDKLIF.

In the case of this clone: TCRdb's entry gives the protein of a much larger clone, which mismatches this DNA's translation at residue 5, likely from a read error; the protein reported here is translated from the DNA. This chain uses TRDV2 with TRDJ1, with 13 nucleotides matching TRDD3. The CDR3 loop spans 15 amino acids. The junction had 7 bases not matched to a gene; V was cut back by 3 bases and J by 7 bases. Germline CDR1 GEAIGNYY, CDR2 EKD. CDR3 nucleotide sequence: TGTGCCTGTGACCCCGTACTGGGGGATACGGGTAAACTCATCTTT. Protein: CACDPVLGDTGKLIF.

This clone has only a few counts. It differs at one base from a far larger clone, so likely a read error. The CDR3 spells CACDRLLGDTPSSWDARQMFF. DNA for the CDR3: TGTGCCTGTGATCGTTTACTGGGGGATACCCCTAGCTCCTGGGACGCCCGACAGATGTTTTTC. V and J are TRDV2 and TRDJ3; 12 positions agree with TRDD3. Germline CDR1 reads GEAIGNYY; CDR2 reads EKD. The CDR3 runs to 21 residues.

As regards this clone: A far larger clone is just one base off, so this is likely a read error. Other DNA sequences from this sample encode an identical CDR3 as well. The V gene is TRDV2, the J gene TRDJ1; 7 nucleotides agree with TRDD3. CDR1 GEAIGNYY and CDR2 EKD come from the germline V gene. The CDR3 extends over 17 amino acids. The DNA of the CDR3 is TGTGCTTGCGATAGGCTACTGGGGCACCAGAACACCGATAAACTCATCTTT. It codes for CACDRLLGHQNTDKLIF.

This chain joins TRDV2 and TRDJ1, with 9 bases that match TRDD3. Germline V gene sequence: CDR1 GEAIGNYY, CDR2 EKD. The length of the CDR3 is 16 residues. V shed 3 bases, J shed 1 base, and the junction held 8 bases outside the gene matches. The CDR3 sequence: CACDPILGDLTDKLIF. In DNA form, the CDR3 reads TGTGCCTGTGACCCGATACTGGGGGACCTCACCGATAAACTCATCTTT.

This clone turned up a few times. A far larger clone is one base from this, pointing to a likely read error. The sample carries other DNA sequences with the same CDR3. This sequence joins TRDV2 and TRDJ1; possibly TRDD3 for D (6 bases). This CDR3 is 16 amino acids long. Germline CDR1 reads GEAIGNYY; CDR2 reads EKD. Here the CDR3 DNA reads TGTGCCTGTGACACCGTTGGTGGGGGTTTCACCGATAAACTTATCTTT. Translating it yields CACDTVGGGFTDKLIF.

As regards this clone: With a far larger clone one base away, a read error is the likely cause. This sequence joins TRDV2 and TRDJ1; 7 positions agree with TRDD3. Germline V CDR1 and CDR2: GEAIGNYY, EKD. V shed 3 bases and J 3 bases; nucleotides not matched to a gene: 9. This CDR3 contains 15 residues. This chain's CDR3 is CACDLLGPHADKLIF. The DNA of the CDR3 is TGTGCCTGTGACTTACTGGGGCCGCACGCCGATAAACTCATCTTT.

In its sample, this clone is medium-sized. A far larger clone differs by one base, so this is likely a read error. The sample carries other DNA sequences with the same CDR3. The CDR3 reads CACDTLSGPSTYTDKLIF. Written as DNA, the CDR3 is TGTGCCTGTGACACCTTGTCCGGCCCCTCTACATACACCGATAAACTCATCTTT. The chain has TRDV2 and TRDJ1, with D hard to call. The germline gives CDR1 GEAIGNYY, CDR2 EKD. This CDR3 is built from 18 residues. V was shortened by 0 bases and J by 0 bases, with 19 bases between the two germline ends.

This clone has a handful of counts. The same CDR3 can be traced to other DNA sequences in this sample. The chain is built from TRDV2 and TRDJ1; a possible D gene is TRDD3 (6 bases). This CDR3 region has 16 residues. V was cut by 7 bases and J by 0 bases, with 20 bases left in between. Germline CDR1 GEAIGNYY, CDR2 EKD. The CDR3 DNA reads TGTGCCTGCGACCCCCTGGGGACTAAGTACACCGATAAACTCATCTTT. Translating gives CACDPLGTKYTDKLIF.

In its sample, this clone is large (0.1 to 1%). V usage is TRDV2 and J usage is TRDJ1, with 8 bases identical to TRDD3. This CDR3 comprises 14 residues. V was pared by 2 bases and J by 5 bases, with 6 bases of the junction left unmatched. CDR1 GEAIGNYY and CDR2 EKD come from the germline V gene. For the CDR3, the DNA is TGTGCCTGTGACAAGCTGGGGATACTGGATAAACTCATCTTT. Protein: CACDKLGILDKLIF.

This clone was detected only a few times. This likely came from a read error, as a far larger clone is one base away. Other nucleotide sequences in the sample specify the same CDR3. The rearrangement links TRDV2 to TRDJ1, with TRDD3 matching 9 bases. The CDR3 consists of 16 residues. The germline V gene encodes CDR1 GEAIGNYY and CDR2 EKD. The CDR3 DNA is TGCGCCTGTGACCCCCTACTGGGGGAAAACACCGATAAACTCATCTTT. Its protein is CACDPLLGENTDKLIF.

The table lists this clone with a few counts. TCRdb has a much larger clone's protein, which differs at residue 15 from the translation of this DNA, likely because of a read error; what is shown is the protein translated from the DNA. The chain employs TRDV2 and TRDJ1; 7 bases align to TRDD3. Germline-derived CDR1 and CDR2 are GEAIGNYY and EKD. CDR3 length: 17 amino acids. The CDR3 nucleotides read TGTGCCTGTAGCTTCTGGGGGGCACCGGAGTACACCGATAAACCCATCTTT. Encoded protein: CACSFWGAPEYTDKPIF.

Notes on this clone: A far larger clone lies a single base away; this is likely a read error. The sample has other DNA sequences that encode this CDR3 too. V and J are TRDV2 and TRDJ3; D could derive from TRDD2 or TRDD3 (5 bases each). The CDR3 covers 18 residues. Per germline, CDR1 GEAIGNYY and CDR2 EKD. Here the CDR3 DNA reads TGTGCCTGTGACACCTTAAGTGGGAGTTCCTGGGACACCCGGCAGATGTTTTTC. Amino acids: CACDTLSGSSWDTRQMFF.

Regarding this clone: This likely came from a read error, as a far larger clone is one base away. The chain has TRDV2 and TRDJ1, with 12 bases aligning to TRDD3. V gave up 0 bases and J gave up 1 base; unmatched junction bases: 14. CDR1 is GEAIGNYY and CDR2 is EKD in the germline V gene. CDR3 length: 20 amino acids. CDR3 coding DNA: TGTGCCTGTGACACCGTCCCCGCTGGGGGATACGGGGGCCCCACCGATAAACTCATCTTT. Residues: CACDTVPAGGYGGPTDKLIF.